This T cell receptor (beta chain) was recorded in a study of blood T cell repertoires in COVID-19. Original handling: The assay estimated nucleated cells by amplifying reference gene primers. Assay used: immunoSEQ multiplex PCR; TCRdb lists only in-frame clones, some missing. D and trimming were read from the DNA, whereas the V and J calls and clone size are those reported in that table. This sample carries 90,000 to 95,000 clones, 88% of them seen once, and the ten largest clones take 4.5% to 5.5%. The germline V gene encodes CDR1 SGHAT and CDR2 FQDESV (reference sequence). The CDR3 extends over 14 amino acids. J was trimmed by 4 bases and V by 5 bases; bases with no gene match: 3.

The J gene is TRBJ2-5, the V gene TRBV11-1, with TRBD2 identical over 11 bases. The receptor was isolated from a woman older than 75 with active COVID-19. Sample: peripheral blood. CDR3 protein: CASSRGLAGETQYF. The CDR3, as DNA: TGTGCCAGCAGCCGCGGACTAGCGGGAGAGACCCAGTACTTC.